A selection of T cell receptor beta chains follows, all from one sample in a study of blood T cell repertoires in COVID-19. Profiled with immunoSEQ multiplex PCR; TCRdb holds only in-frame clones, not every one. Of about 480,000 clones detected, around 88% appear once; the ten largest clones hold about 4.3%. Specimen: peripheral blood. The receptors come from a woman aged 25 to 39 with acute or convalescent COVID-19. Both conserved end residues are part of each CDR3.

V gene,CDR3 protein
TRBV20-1,CSVGGPDTQYF
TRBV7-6,CASSLLGQGAATYNSPLHF
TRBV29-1,CSAHRGSYNEQFF
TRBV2,CASSESGRWSSYNEQFF
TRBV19,CASRDWERDNEQFF
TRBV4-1,CASSQGLSDTQYF
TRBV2,CASRGWTSGTDTQYF
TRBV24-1,CATSASGNSPLHF
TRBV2,CASSEARSPTGDF
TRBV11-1,CASKGNLGYEQYF
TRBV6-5,CASSSPRPGPLEQFF
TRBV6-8,CASNNGQAYEQYF
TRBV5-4,CASSLAGGLEAFF
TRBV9,CASSAQGVVGNEQFF
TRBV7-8,CASPPGLGTEQYF
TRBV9,CASSPWDRGNDEQFF
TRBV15,CATSRTIRTGESDTQYF
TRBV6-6,CASTPGGQGYYYEQYF
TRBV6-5,CASCRGNSPLHF
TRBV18,CASSPGQNNYGYTF
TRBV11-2,CASSLGTYRGGGTEAFF
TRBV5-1,CASSLGGVGEQYF
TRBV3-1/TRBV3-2,CASSQDAGGNYGYTF
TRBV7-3,CASSYQAGDYNEQFF
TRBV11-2,CASSLGATPNSYEQYF
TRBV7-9,CASSVPGQNNEQFF
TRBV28,CASSLLYSPLHF
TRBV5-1,CASSLSPGLDYGYTF
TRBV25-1,CASSPSYLAWEQYF
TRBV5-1,CASSFNRDNTEAFF
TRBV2,CASKERAQLNTEAFF
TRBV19,CASSMFLGVGQQETQYF
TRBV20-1,CSASEQGAREKLFF
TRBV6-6,CASSWAGNEKLFF
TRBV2,CASSGFRGLRDEQFF